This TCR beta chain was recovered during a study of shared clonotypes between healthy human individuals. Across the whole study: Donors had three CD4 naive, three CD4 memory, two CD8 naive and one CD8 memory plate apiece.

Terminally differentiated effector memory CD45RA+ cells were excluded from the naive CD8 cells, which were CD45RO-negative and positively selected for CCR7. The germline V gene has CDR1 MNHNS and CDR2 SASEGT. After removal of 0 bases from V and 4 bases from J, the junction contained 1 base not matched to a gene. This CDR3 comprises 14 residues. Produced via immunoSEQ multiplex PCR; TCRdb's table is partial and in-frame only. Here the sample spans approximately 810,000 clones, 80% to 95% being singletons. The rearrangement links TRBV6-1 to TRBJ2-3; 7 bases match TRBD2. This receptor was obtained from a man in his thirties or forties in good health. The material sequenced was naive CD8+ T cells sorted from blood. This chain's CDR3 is CASSEAAGADTQYF. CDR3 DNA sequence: TGTGCCAGCAGTGAAGCGGCGGGGGCAGATACGCAGTATTTT.